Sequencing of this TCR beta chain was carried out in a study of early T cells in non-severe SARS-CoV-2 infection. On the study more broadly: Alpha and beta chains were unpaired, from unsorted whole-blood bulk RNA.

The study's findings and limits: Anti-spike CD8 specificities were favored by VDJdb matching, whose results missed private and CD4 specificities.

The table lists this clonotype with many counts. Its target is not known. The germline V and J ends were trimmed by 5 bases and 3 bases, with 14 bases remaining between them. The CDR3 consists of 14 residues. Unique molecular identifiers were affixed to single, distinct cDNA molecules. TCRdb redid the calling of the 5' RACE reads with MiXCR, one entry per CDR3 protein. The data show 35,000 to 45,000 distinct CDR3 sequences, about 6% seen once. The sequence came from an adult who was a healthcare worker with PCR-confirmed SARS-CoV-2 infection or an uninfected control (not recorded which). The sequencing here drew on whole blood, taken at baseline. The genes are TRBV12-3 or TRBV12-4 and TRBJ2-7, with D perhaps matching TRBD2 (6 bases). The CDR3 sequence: CASSPGLSNYEQYF. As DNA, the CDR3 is TGTGCCAGCAGTCCCGGACTATCGAACTACGAGCAGTACTTC.